This T cell receptor beta chain was identified in a study of long-term antiretroviral therapy in people with HIV. The assay, immunoSEQ v3.0, was run at survey level. Generated by immunoSEQ multiplex PCR, the TCRdb table keeps only in-frame clones and is missing some. Among about 25,000 clones listed, about 81% were seen once. The sequence was collected from a man aged 45-65 years with HIV. This specimen consisted of unsorted PBMCs, obtained 2.9 years after starting antiretroviral therapy.

The CDR3 DNA reads as TGTGCCAGTAGCAGGGACGCCGGGGAGCTGTTTTTT. Amino acid sequence: CASSRDAGELFF. The chain has TRBV19 and TRBJ2-2; D may match TRBD1 or TRBD2 (5 bases each). V lost 6 bases and J 6 bases, leaving 8 bases between the germline ends. This CDR3 is 12 amino acids long. Germline loops: CDR1 LNHDA, CDR2 SQIVND (reference sequence).